Listed below are T cell receptor beta chains from one sample, sequenced in a study of a mutant IDH1 vaccine in newly diagnosed glioma. Profiled with immunoSEQ multiplex PCR; TCRdb holds only in-frame clones, not every one. The sample lists under 150,000 clones, roughly 90% occurring once. No cognate antigen is known for these TCRs. Sequencing was performed on PBMCs, taken from a glioma patient whose treatment included an IDH1 peptide vaccine. The receptors stem from a woman aged 45-65 years with glioma. The CDR3 runs from the conserved cysteine through the conserved F or W. Each record gives: J gene, D gene, CDR3 length, V gene, clone size, CDR3 DNA, CDR3 protein. The D gene is left open where the match is weak. Clone size is not always given. Where it is, it says once, few, many or a class for expanded clones.

TRBJ2-3 NA 14 TRBV5-1 NA TGCGCCAGCAGCCCCACAACTAGCACAGATACGCAGTATTTT CASSPTTSTDTQYF
TRBJ1-6 NA 12 TRBV5-1 NA TGCGCCAGCAGTTCGAGCGATTCACCCCTCCACTTT CASSSSDSPLHF
TRBJ2-7 NA 11 TRBV18 NA TGTGCCAGCTCATCCTCCTACGAGCAGTACTTC CASSSSYEQYF
TRBJ2-7 TRBD2 16 TRBV4-1 NA TGCGCCAGCAGCCGAGGGACTAGCGGGAGCTCCTACGAGCAGTACTTC CASSRGTSGSSYEQYF
TRBJ1-1 NA 13 TRBV7-9 NA TGTGCCAGCAGCGCCGGACTTACGAGGGAAGCTTTCTTT CASSAGLTREAFF
TRBJ1-1 TRBD1 14 TRBV19 NA TGTGCCAGTAGGGGGACAGGGGTGGACACTGAAGCTTTCTTT CASRGTGVDTEAFF
TRBJ2-1 TRBD1 15 TRBV9 NA TGTGCCAGCAGCGTAGTCCCGACAGGGTACAATGAGCAGTTCTTC CASSVVPTGYNEQFF
TRBJ1-2 NA 13 TRBV9 once TGTGCCAGCAGCACTACCCGGGACAAAGACTACACCTTC CASSTTRDKDYTF
TRBJ2-7 NA 14 TRBV6-1 NA TGTGCCAGCAGTGAATACGACACCTCCTACGAGCAGTACTTC CASSEYDTSYEQYF
TRBJ2-7 NA 13 TRBV7-9 NA TGCGCCAGCAGCTGGGACAAAGCCTACGAGCAGTACTTC CASSWDKAYEQYF
TRBJ2-7 NA 14 TRBV30 NA TGTGCCTGGAGGGGACTTTATCCTCCCTACGAGCAGTACTTC CAWRGLYPPYEQYF
TRBJ2-5 NA 12 TRBV7-2 NA TGTGCCAGCAGCCAGGGGGGGGAGACCCAGTACTTC CASSQGGETQYF
TRBJ2-3 NA 12 TRBV7-6 once TGTGCCAGCACCAACGAGGCAGATACGCAGTATTTT CASTNEADTQYF
TRBJ2-7 NA 15 TRBV2 NA TGTGCCAGCAGTCCCAACCCAATCAGACCCTACGAGCAGTACTTC CASSPNPIRPYEQYF
TRBJ2-1 NA 14 TRBV7-8 NA TGTGCCAGCAGCATGGGGGGCTCCTACAATGAGCAGTTCTTC CASSMGGSYNEQFF
TRBJ2-2 TRBD1 15 TRBV27 NA TGTGCCAGCAGTTTACGCAGGGGGCACGCCGGGGAGCTGTTTTTT CASSLRRGHAGELFF
TRBJ1-1 NA 15 TRBV5-6 NA TGTGCCAGCAGCTTGGACATGAGTCGTCACACTGAAGCTTTCTTT CASSLDMSRHTEAFF
TRBJ1-6 NA 13 TRBV13 NA TGTGCCAGCAGCGACCGACTGAATTCACCCCTCCACTTT CASSDRLNSPLHF
TRBJ2-6 NA 15 TRBV5-1 NA TGCGCCAGCAGCCCGACAGACTCTGGGGCCAACGTCCTGACTTTC CASSPTDSGANVLTF
TRBJ2-2 TRBD2 16 TRBV11-3 NA TGTGCCAGCAGCTGGGGACTAGCGGAGGGGTCCGGGGAGCTGTTTTTT CASSWGLAEGSGELFF
TRBJ1-1 NA 15 TRBV19 few TGTGCCAGTAGTATTGGGGGGGGACGGGACACTGAAGCTTTCTTT CASSIGGGRDTEAFF
TRBJ1-1 NA 15 TRBV18 NA TGTGCCAGCTCACCAGAGAGCAGACTGAACACTGAAGCTTTCTTT CASSPESRLNTEAFF
TRBJ2-3 NA 15 TRBV5-1 NA TGCGCCAGCAGCCAGACCTGGGTTTTAGCGGATACGCAGTATTTT CASSQTWVLADTQYF
TRBJ1-1 NA 16 TRBV5-1 NA TGCGCCAGCAGCTTAATTCCACAGGGAGGGAACACTGAAGCTTTCTTT CASSLIPQGGNTEAFF
TRBJ1-1 TRBD1 17 TRBV7-9 NA TGTGCCAGCAGCTTAGTTGGACAGGCTCGTGTGAACACTGAAGCTTTCTTT CASSLVGQARVNTEAFF
TRBJ2-5 TRBD1 16 TRBV15 NA TGTGCCACCAGCAGAGGCAGGGTCAGGGGGCAAGAGACCCAGTACTTC CATSRGRVRGQETQYF
TRBJ1-4 TRBD1 15 TRBV2 NA TGTGCCAGCAGCCAAGGGACAGGGGGGCCGGAAAAACTGTTTTTT CASSQGTGGPEKLFF
TRBJ2-5 NA 15 TRBV7-8 NA TGTGCCAGCAGCTCCCATGATGGCAGGGAAGAGACCCAGTACTTC CASSSHDGREETQYF
TRBJ2-1 NA 14 TRBV9 once TGTGCCAGCAGCGTAGGCGGGATGAAGAGTGAGCAGTTCTTC CASSVGGMKSEQFF
TRBJ1-4 NA 14 TRBV2 NA TGTGCCAGCAGTGAATCCGGGGGCAGGGAAAAACTGTTTTTT CASSESGGREKLFF
TRBJ2-7 TRBD1 13 TRBV18 few TGTGCCAGCTCCCGGGACAGGGGATACGAGCAGTACTTC CASSRDRGYEQYF
TRBJ2-7 TRBD2 17 TRBV7-3 NA TGTGCCAGCAGCTTAATGGGCGGCGGGAGGGCCTCCTACGAGCAGTACTTC CASSLMGGGRASYEQYF
TRBJ2-1 TRBD2 16 TRBV18 NA TGTGCCAGCTCACCTTCCTGGACTAGCGGAAACAATGAGCAGTTCTTC CASSPSWTSGNNEQFF
TRBJ1-2 NA 17 TRBV18 NA TGTGCCAGCTCACTCCGGGACAATCAAATCTTTGTCGGCGGCTACACCTTC CASSLRDNQIFVGGYTF
TRBJ2-7 TRBD2 18 TRBV29-1 NA TGCAGCGTTGAAGATTTTTCCGGGACTAGCGGGATCTCCTACGAGCAGTACTTC CSVEDFSGTSGISYEQYF
TRBJ2-7 TRBD1 14 TRBV7-9 once TGTGCCAGCAGCGGACAGGGGGCGCTGTCCGAGCAGTACTTC CASSGQGALSEQYF
TRBJ2-6 TRBD1 19 TRBV5-1 NA TGCGCCAGCAGCGCCGACAGGGGTCTACCAGTCTCTGGGGCCAACGTCCTGACTTTC CASSADRGLPVSGANVLTF
TRBJ2-5 NA 13 TRBV7-8 NA TGTGCCAGCAGCTTAGGAGGGGTAGAGACCCAGTACTTC CASSLGGVETQYF
TRBJ1-4 TRBD1 15 TRBV6-6 NA TGTGCCAGCAGTTTTCACAGGGGCTTTGACGAAAAACTGTTTTTT CASSFHRGFDEKLFF
TRBJ2-3 TRBD2 15 TRBV7-9 once TGTGCCAGCAGGGGGAGGGACGGAAGCACAGATACGCAGTATTTT CASRGRDGSTDTQYF
TRBJ2-1 NA 17 TRBV10-3 NA TGTGCCATCAGTGAGACCCGGGCCAGAACAGGCAAAGATGAGCAGTTCTTC CAISETRARTGKDEQFF
TRBJ2-7 NA 15 TRBV10-3 NA TGTGCCATCAGGGAACCAGACTCTCACTCCTACGAGCAGTACTTC CAIREPDSHSYEQYF
TRBJ1-6 NA 18 TRBV27 NA TGTGCCAGCAGTCCACTTGGTGGGGGGAGGAGGAATAATTCACCCCTCCACTTT CASSPLGGGRRNNSPLHF
TRBJ1-1 TRBD1 16 TRBV2 few TGTGCCAGCAGTGAAGGGGGACAGGGCTTGAACACTGAAGCTTTCTTT CASSEGGQGLNTEAFF
TRBJ2-5 TRBD2 14 TRBV5-1 NA TGCGCCAGCAGCTTGAGGACTAGCTTCGAGACCCAGTACTTC CASSLRTSFETQYF
TRBJ2-7 NA 11 TRBV2 NA TGTGCCAGCAGTGTGAGCTACGAGCAGTACTTC CASSVSYEQYF
TRBJ2-7 TRBD2 19 TRBV5-1 NA TGCGCCAGCAGCTTGGCCTTCCTAGCGGAGGGATTCTTAAACTACGAGCAGTACTTC CASSLAFLAEGFLNYEQYF
TRBJ2-7 NA 13 TRBV6-5 NA TGTGCCAGCACTTCACCAGGGACCTACGAGCAGTACTTC CASTSPGTYEQYF
TRBJ2-7 TRBD2 15 TRBV2 NA TGTGCCACCGGCCGACTAGCGGGAGAAGGGTACGAGCAGTACTTC CATGRLAGEGYEQYF
TRBJ2-2 NA 15 TRBV27 NA TGTGCCCGCGGAAAGAATCTAGGAGGAACCGGGGAGCTGTTTTTT CARGKNLGGTGELFF
TRBJ2-1 TRBD2 16 TRBV11-2 NA TGTGCCAGCAGCTTAAGGGGACTAGCTTTCGGGAATGAGCAGTTCTTC CASSLRGLAFGNEQFF
TRBJ1-5 NA 14 TRBV5-5 once TGTGCCAGCAATCAGCGGGAGTCCAATCAGCCCCAGCATTTT CASNQRESNQPQHF
TRBJ2-7 TRBD2 14 TRBV5-4 NA TGTGCCAGCAGCCCGGGACTAGCGGCCTACGAGCAGTACTTC CASSPGLAAYEQYF